What follows are 32 T cell receptor beta chains derived from one specimen sequenced in a study of cytomegalovirus exposure and HLA in healthy donors. Amplification used 60 Vbeta primers and 13 Jbeta primers. Sequencing used immunoSEQ multiplex PCR; TCRdb keeps in-frame clones, though not all of them. This sample has about 110,000 clones; about 76% occur once, and the top ten carry roughly 6.5%. The specimen sequenced was PBMCs. The receptors shown here come from a woman aged 50 to 65 in good health and CMV-seropositive.

The CDR3 spells CASSPIRDKLSGNTIYF. In DNA form, the CDR3 reads TGTGCCAGCTCACCCATCCGGGACAAACTGTCTGGAAACACCATATATTTT. The chain couples TRBV18 to TRBJ1-3, with a weak D call TRBD1 (6 bases). V was trimmed by 3 bases and J by 1 base, leaving 16 bases between them. The CDR3 has 17 residues. Germline loops: CDR1 KGHSH, CDR2 LQKENI. The complete variable domain, with remaining parts taken from reference TRBV18 and TRBJ1-3, reads NAGVMQNPRHLVRRRGQEARLRCSPMKGHSHVYWYRQLPEEGLKFMVYLQKENIIDESGMPKERFSAEFPKEGPSILRIQQVVRGDSAAYFCASSPIRDKLSGNTIYFGEGSWLTVV.

This chain connects TRBV19 to TRBJ2-7; 11 bases are a match to TRBD2. There are 15 residues in the CDR3. The germline CDR1 and CDR2 sequences are LNHDA and SQIVND (reference sequence). V lost 6 bases, J lost 6 bases, and 10 bases stayed unmatched. CDR3 DNA sequence: TGTGCCAGTAGCTGGGGGACTAGCGGAACTATCGAGCAGTACTTC. This translates into CASSWGTSGTIEQYF.

The chain has TRBV27 and TRBJ1-5; D perhaps matches TRBD1 (6 bases). From germline, CDR1 is MNHEY and CDR2 SMNVEV (reference sequence). The CDR3 has 17 residues. The V gene lost 2 bases and the J gene lost 2 bases, with 16 bases spanning the gap. The CDR3 DNA sequence: TGTGCCAGCAGTTTACCCCCCCCAGGGGCCCGCAATCAGCCCCAGCATTTT. Its protein is CASSLPPPGARNQPQHF.

The CDR3 bases are TGTGCCAGCAGCTTAGATCAGGGGGACTACGAGCAGTACTTC. It encodes CASSLDQGDYEQYF. The V call is TRBV11-2, the J call TRBJ2-7; 7 bases are shared with TRBD1. Germline V CDR1 and CDR2: SGHAT, FQNNGV. The length of the CDR3 is 14 residues. The J segment lost 3 bases and the V segment lost 0 bases, leaving 2 bases of the junction unmatched.

This rearrangement joins TRBV6-4 to TRBJ2-3, with TRBD2 as a possible D gene (6 bases). V lost 1 base and J lost 1, with 15 bases in between. The CDR3 extends over 17 amino acids. CDR1 is MRHNA, CDR2 SNTAGT, per germline. The CDR3 nucleotides are TGTGCCAGCAGTGACTTCCCCGGGACGGGGGGCACAGATACGCAGTATTTT. This gives the protein CASSDFPGTGGTDTQYF.

V usage is TRBV5-1 and J usage is TRBJ2-3; 13 bases line up with TRBD2. Germline CDR1 is SGHRS and CDR2 is YFSETQ. The CDR3 totals 16 residues. Germline trimming cut 1 base from V and 4 bases from J; bases unmatched to any gene: 3. CDR3 protein: CASSLRTSGGSDTQYF. The CDR3 DNA is TGCGCCAGCAGCTTGAGGACTAGCGGGGGATCAGATACGCAGTATTTT.

This clone is a singleton in its sample. One end of the junction fails to match germline, which may point to a read error. This chain uses TRBV4-2 with TRBJ2-7, with 9 positions matching TRBD1. CDR1 is LGHNA, CDR2 YNFKEQ, per germline. The CDR3 totals 19 residues. CDR3: CASSQGGPRTGVIPYERYF. CDR3 nucleotide sequence: TGTGCCAGCAGCCAGGGGGGACCGAGGACAGGGGTGATTCCCTACGAGCGGTACTTC.

The chain is built from TRBV30 and TRBJ1-2, with unresolved D. The CDR3 sequence is 13 residues long. Germline V gene data show CDR1 as GTSNPN and CDR2 as SVGIG (reference sequence). V lost 4 bases and J lost 8, with 17 bases in between. The CDR3 loop is CAWTIGIRGGYTF. CDR3 DNA: TGTGCCTGGACCATTGGAATCCGAGGAGGCTACACCTTC.

This clone was seen a single time. This sequence joins TRBV4-2 and TRBJ2-5; TRBD2 aligns across 8 bases. Unmatched junction bases numbered 17, after V lost 4 bases and J lost 1 base. The germline V gene encodes CDR1 LGHNA and CDR2 YNFKEQ. The length of the CDR3 is 19 residues. In DNA form, the CDR3 reads TGTGCCAGCAGCCCCCCTCGGGGGGGGTCAAAGCCCATCCAAGAGACCCAGTACTTC. Protein sequence: CASSPPRGGSKPIQETQYF.

This chain joins TRBV5-4 and TRBJ1-5, with D maybe TRBD1 (6 bases). This CDR3 has 14 residues. Germline loops: CDR1 SGHNT, CDR2 YYREEE (reference sequence). The V and J ends lost 4 bases and 2 bases respectively, with 10 bases between them. CDR3 in DNA: TGTGCCAGCAGCCCCAGACAGGGCAATCAGCCCCAGCATTTT. Translation gives CASSPRQGNQPQHF. The full variable domain, in which reference TRBV5-4 and TRBJ1-5 provide the parts outside the CDR3, is ETGVTQSPTHLIKTRGQQVTLRCSSQSGHNTVSWYQQALGQGPQFIFQYYREEENGRGNFPPRFSGLQFPNYSSELNVNALELDDSALYLCASSPRQGNQPQHFGDGTRLSIL.

The chain recombines TRBV2 with TRBJ1-5, with D possibly TRBD1 on 6 matching bases. This CDR3 contains 15 residues. From germline, CDR1 is SNHLY and CDR2 FYNNEI. The V and J ends lost 4 bases and 4 bases respectively, with 14 bases between them. As DNA, the CDR3 is TGTGCCAGCAGTGGGTGGACAGATCAAAATCAGCCCCAGCATTTT. Residues: CASSGWTDQNQPQHF.

The chain carries TRBV27 and TRBJ2-7; 12 positions agree with TRBD2. This CDR3 contains 17 residues. The J segment lost 7 bases and the V segment lost 4 bases, leaving 14 bases of the junction unmatched. Looked up from germline, CDR1 is MNHEY and CDR2 is SMNVEV (reference sequence). The CDR3 nucleotides read TGTGCCAGCAGTTGGGGACTAGCGGGTCACCCCTCGAGGGAGCAGTACTTC. Translating gives CASSWGLAGHPSREQYF.

In this sample, this clone turned up a few times. The chain has TRBV28 and TRBJ1-5; tentative D call: TRBD1 (6 bases). CDR1 and CDR2 from the germline V gene are MDHEN and SYDVKM. The CDR3 has 17 residues. Deletions cut 1 base from V and 1 base from J, with 14 bases between. The CDR3 protein is CASSLLSRGRSNQPQHF. CDR3 DNA: TGTGCCAGCAGTTTATTGTCCAGGGGAAGGAGCAATCAGCCCCAGCATTTT.

V usage is TRBV4-2 and J usage is TRBJ1-2; a weak D match, TRBD1 (5 bases). V was trimmed by 0 bases and J by 5 bases, leaving 16 bases between them. Germline V lookup: CDR1 LGHNA, CDR2 YNFKEQ. The CDR3 length is 16 residues. The CDR3 protein is CASSQESITGDYGYTF. Here the CDR3 DNA reads TGTGCCAGCAGCCAAGAAAGTATCACGGGGGATTATGGCTACACCTTC.

This clone was counted only a few times. The V and J genes are TRBV5-1 and TRBJ1-2; 8 nucleotides align to TRBD1. The CDR3 runs 14 residues. Germline V lookup: CDR1 SGHRS, CDR2 YFSETQ. V lost 4 bases to trimming and J lost 8 bases; unmatched junction nucleotides: 10. In DNA form, the CDR3 reads TGCGCCAGCAGCACCCGACAGGGGAAAAGCGGCTACACCTTC. Protein sequence: CASSTRQGKSGYTF.

In this sample, this clone turned up once. This chain connects TRBV19 to TRBJ2-3; TRBD2 is a possible D gene (5 bases). CDR1 and CDR2 (germline): LNHDA, SQIVND (reference sequence). The length of the CDR3 is 16 residues. Trimming pared 5 bases from V and 2 bases from J, leaving 17 bases between. The CDR3 DNA reads as TGTGCCAGTAGTTGGAGGTCTTCCGGTCTCACAGATACGCAGTATTTT. It yields the protein CASSWRSSGLTDTQYF.

The chain has TRBV4-2 and TRBJ2-7; 8 nucleotides line up with TRBD2. There are 15 residues in the CDR3. Trimming took 1 base from V and 2 from J; bases not matched to a gene: 4. Germline V CDR1 and CDR2: LGHNA, YNFKEQ. For the CDR3, the DNA is TGTGCCAGCAGCCAAGGGCCGGGGGGGCCCTACGAGCAGTACTTC. This gives the protein CASSQGPGGPYEQYF.

The V gene is TRBV9, the J gene TRBJ2-3; the D is unclear. CDR1 and CDR2 from the germline V gene are SGDLS and YYNGEE. The V end was cut by 0 bases, the J end by 2 bases, with 10 bases between. The CDR3 loop spans 15 amino acids. Written as DNA, the CDR3 is TGTGCCAGCAGCGTAGCTAGAGCCACCACAGATACGCAGTATTTT. Protein product: CASSVARATTDTQYF.

The chain combines TRBV28 with TRBJ1-6; 7 nucleotides align to TRBD1. The CDR3 loop spans 18 amino acids. V gave up 6 bases and J gave up 7 bases; unmatched junction bases: 18. CDR1 MDHEN and CDR2 SYDVKM come from the germline V gene. CDR3 region: CASSPDREVVFGNSPLHF. CDR3 DNA sequence: TGTGCCAGCAGCCCCGACAGGGAAGTCGTTTTCGGGAATTCACCCCTCCACTTT.

The rearrangement uses TRBV6-6 and TRBJ2-7; unclear D gene. Looked up from germline, CDR1 is MNHNY and CDR2 is SVGAGI (reference sequence). With 4 bases removed from V and 0 bases from J, the gap between germline ends came to 10 bases. The CDR3 extends over 14 amino acids. In nucleotides, the CDR3 is TGTGCCAGCAGTTCTGAGGTTGGCTCCTACGAGCAGTACTTC. It codes for CASSSEVGSYEQYF.

The gene calls are TRBV9 and TRBJ2-6; 8 bases match TRBD2. V lost 4 bases and J lost 2; bases outside the gene matches: 8. The CDR3 is 17 residues long. CDR1 is SGDLS, CDR2 YYNGEE, per germline. DNA for the CDR3: TGTGCCAGCAGCCCCCGGTCCGGGGGGGCTGGGGCCAACGTCCTGACTTTC. This translates into CASSPRSGGAGANVLTF.

The rearrangement joins TRBV15 to TRBJ2-5; possible D gene TRBD2, 6 bases. CDR1 is LNHNV and CDR2 is YYDKDF in the germline V gene (reference sequence). The CDR3 consists of 15 residues. Trimming shortened V by 0 bases and J by 3 bases, and 11 bases separated the two germline ends. Written as DNA, the CDR3 is TGTGCCACCAGCAGAGATTCACGCGGGGAAGAGACCCAGTACTTC. Its protein is CATSRDSRGEETQYF.

This clone was found a few times. V usage is TRBV7-9 and J usage is TRBJ1-1; TRBD1 is a possible D gene (5 bases). The germline CDR1 and CDR2 sequences are SEHNR and FQNEAQ (reference sequence). The V and J ends lost 1 base and 3 bases respectively, with 12 bases between them. This CDR3 has 15 amino acids. CDR3 DNA: TGTGCCAGCAGCTTAGGGGCCTCGGGGGACACTGAAGCTTTCTTT. Amino acids: CASSLGASGDTEAFF.

The chain's CDR3 is CASSRGGFGTEAFF. The CDR3 DNA reads as TGTGCCAGCAGCAGGGGGGGCTTCGGCACTGAAGCTTTCTTT. This sequence joins TRBV7-2 and TRBJ1-1; possibly TRBD1 for D (6 bases). The CDR3 runs 14 residues. Trimming removed 5 bases from V and 4 bases from J, with 14 bases in between. The V gene's germline CDR1 is SGHTA and CDR2 FQGNSA.

The chain has TRBV6-1 and TRBJ2-2; 7 bases map to TRBD2. Germline V lookup: CDR1 MNHNS, CDR2 SASEGT. Losses at the gene ends were 8 bases for V and 1 base for J; bases not matched to a gene: 4. CDR3 length: 14 residues. CDR3 in amino acids: CASWGGMNTGELFF. CDR3 in DNA: TGTGCCAGCTGGGGGGGAATGAACACCGGGGAGCTGTTTTTT.

CDR3 sequence reads: CASRPPGVDQPQHF. In DNA, the CDR3 is TGTGCCAGCAGGCCCCCGGGAGTCGATCAGCCCCAGCATTTT. The rearrangement joins TRBV6-1 to TRBJ1-5; D unclear. Per germline, CDR1 MNHNS and CDR2 SASEGT. Trimming removed 6 bases at V and 5 bases at J, with 14 bases between. This CDR3 is 14 amino acids long.

V gene TRBV5-1 combines with J gene TRBJ1-4, with 10 positions matching TRBD1. V lost 2 bases and J lost 7; bases outside the gene matches: 5. This CDR3 contains 15 residues. CDR1 is SGHRS and CDR2 is YFSETQ in the germline V gene. CDR3 residues: CASSLLGQGSEKLFF. The CDR3 DNA is TGCGCCAGCAGCTTACTGGGACAGGGGAGTGAAAAACTGTTTTTT.

On this clone: In the same sample, other DNA sequences code for this CDR3. The gene calls are TRBV6-1 and TRBJ1-2, with 8 bases lining up with TRBD1. V trimming: 6 bases; J trimming: 7 bases; junction bases outside the gene matches: 10. Germline CDR1 reads MNHNS; CDR2 reads SASEGT. The CDR3 has 14 amino acids. For the CDR3, the DNA is TGTGCCAGCAGGATACAGGGGGAGAGGGCTGGCTACACCTTC. It encodes CASRIQGERAGYTF.

This sequence joins TRBV5-5 and TRBJ1-4; 7 bases agree with TRBD1. The length of the CDR3 is 16 residues. Germline V CDR1 and CDR2: SGHKS, YYEKEE (reference sequence). J gave up 5 bases and V 0 bases, and 7 bases lay outside the gene matches. The CDR3 nucleotides read TGTGCCAGCAGCTTGGGCCCAGAGACAGGGAATGAAAAACTGTTTTTT. Translated, it gives CASSLGPETGNEKLFF.

This chain links TRBV5-5 with TRBJ2-1; 8 bases map to TRBD1. Trimming removed 0 bases from V and 4 bases from J; junction bases left unmatched: 0. Germline V CDR1 and CDR2: SGHKS, YYEKEE (reference sequence). This CDR3 region has 14 residues. The CDR3 DNA sequence: TGTGCCAGCAGCTTGGGACAGGGGTACAATGAGCAGTTCTTC. Amino acids: CASSLGQGYNEQFF.

This chain links TRBV6-5 with TRBJ1-5, with 7 bases identical to TRBD1. V gave up 8 bases and J gave up 4 bases; unmatched junction bases: 11. The CDR3 has 15 residues. CDR1 is MNHEY and CDR2 is SVGAGI in the germline V gene. The CDR3 sequence is CASRDTGVGNQPQHF. CDR3 bases: TGTGCCAGCCGGGATACAGGGGTAGGGAATCAGCCCCAGCATTTT.

The rearrangement joins TRBV4-2 to TRBJ2-3, with 8 bases lining up with TRBD1. The CDR3 extends over 16 amino acids. Germline loops: CDR1 LGHNA, CDR2 YNFKEQ. V gave up 4 bases and J gave up 1 base; unmatched junction bases: 7. The CDR3 here is CASSPGQAEGTDTQYF. In DNA form, the CDR3 reads TGTGCCAGCAGCCCGGGACAGGCAGAAGGCACAGATACGCAGTATTTT.